This T cell receptor (beta chain) was recovered during a study of T cells after yellow fever vaccination. In regard to this clonotype: The antigen is unknown.

The CDR3 loop spans 14 amino acids. The V gene lost 0 bases and the J gene lost 0 bases, with 4 bases spanning the gap. In germline, CDR1 is LNHNV, CDR2 YYDKDF (reference sequence). UMIs and a universal primer site were added when TCR cDNA was made by 5'RACE template switching. Each CDR3 protein is one row after TCRdb ran MiXCR on the 5' RACE reads. The repertoire holds about 550,000 distinct CDR3 sequences, with roughly 19% as singletons. Notes on the study in general: Primary-vaccination clones mostly resurfaced post-booster (under 98% CD4, under 90% CD8). Among all clonotypes, a small share was observed in both CD4 and CD8 compartments.

The chain links TRBV15 to TRBJ2-3; D gene unclear. Specimen: PBMCs, collected 15 days after the yellow fever booster vaccination. The clonotype was recovered from a man younger than 45 who received the YFV17D yellow fever vaccine. CDR3 in amino acids: CATSREQSTDTQYF. Here the CDR3 DNA reads TGTGCCACCAGCAGAGAGCAAAGCACAGATACGCAGTATTTT. The variable domain in full, completed from reference TRBV15 and TRBJ2-3, reads DAMVIQNPRYQVTQFGKPVTLSCSQTLNHNVMYWYQQKSSQAPKLLFHYYDKDFNNEADTPDNFQSRRPNTSFCFLDIRSPGLGDTAMYLCATSREQSTDTQYFGPGTRLTVL.